A selection of T cell receptor beta chains follows, all from one sample in a study of blood T cell repertoires in COVID-19. The assay was immunoSEQ multiplex PCR, and TCRdb's table has in-frame clones only and misses some. The sample has approximately 150,000 clones; over 70% are singletons. Sequenced input: peripheral blood. The source of these receptors is a woman in her 70s who had recovered from COVID-19. Each CDR3 is given without its conserved first and last residue.

v_call,j_call,cdr3_aa
TRBV7-2,TRBJ1-2,ASSLGPGNTYGYT
TRBV6-5,TRBJ2-1,ASSYSLAGGNEQF
TRBV5-1,TRBJ1-2,ASSPGVDGYT
TRBV9,TRBJ1-1,ASSVVEGTEAF
TRBV10-3,TRBJ1-6,AIRDKSSQGPLH
TRBV6-5,TRBJ1-2,ATMDRASLDYT
TRBV4-2,TRBJ2-1,ASQGTSEYNEQF
TRBV27,TRBJ2-5,ASSRLGRQETQY
TRBV15,TRBJ2-2,ATSRGLGTANTGELF
TRBV5-1,TRBJ1-2,ASSLARANYGYT
TRBV6-5,TRBJ2-7,ASSPRDRRWYEQY
TRBV5-1,TRBJ2-1,ASSLAASGYNEQF
TRBV6-5,TRBJ1-4,ASRPWGVDEKLF
TRBV7-9,TRBJ2-7,ASTGGGEYEQY
TRBV3-1/TRBV3-2,TRBJ1-5,ASSQGRNQPQH
TRBV27,TRBJ1-1,ASSQGQAHRRAF
TRBV28,TRBJ2-5,ASSQGDRGTETQY